What follows describes a single TCR beta chain. Treatment denoted: randomized to nivolumab then ipilimumab (arm A) or the reverse (arm B). DNA-damaging chemotherapy had not been given to any patient beforehand. Sorted cells were live CD3+CD8+, lacking CD19 and CD56, from PBMCs. Generated by immunoSEQ multiplex PCR, the TCRdb table keeps only in-frame clones and is missing some. The table records 13,000 or so clones, under 90% of them present only once. This specimen comes from a study of sequential checkpoint blockade in melanoma. Study background: First-line arms were nivolumab then ipilimumab, or the reverse, randomized 1:1. Each arm's sequence ended with maintenance nivolumab.

Germline CDR1 and CDR2: SNHLY and FYNNEI. The CDR3 has 13 amino acids. V was cut by 11 bases and J by 8 bases, with 21 bases left in between. The sample in question was CD8+ T cells sorted from blood (inferred from file names), obtained from a patient given nivolumab and ipilimumab in sequence. The source of this sequence is a human donor with melanoma. This sequence joins TRBV2 and TRBJ1-2; possible D gene TRBD1, 5 bases. As DNA, the CDR3 is TGTGCCGCCGACCAGGGTCCGGAATTGGGCTACACCTTC. This sequence encodes CAADQGPELGYTF.